The rows below give T cell receptor beta chains drawn from one sample of a study of vaccination and CD4 T cells after COVID-19. TCRdb independently ran MiXCR on the PCR reads; one entry per CDR3 protein. Of tens of thousands of distinct CDR3 sequences listed, about a third were seen once; the top ten hold 8.6%. The antigens of these receptors remain unknown. This specimen consisted of CD4+ T cells from blood, cultured in vitro, obtained about 7 months after SARS-CoV-2 vaccination. Receptors were obtained from a human donor who had recovered from COVID-19. The CDR3 runs from the conserved cysteine through the conserved F or W. The order of the fields is clone size, V gene, J gene, D gene, CDR3 DNA, CDR3 protein. The D gene is left open where the match is weak. The listing skips clone size in some rows; elsewhere it reads once, few, many or a size class.

.	TRBV18	TRBJ1-2	TRBD1	TGTGCCAGCTCAACGGGACAGGGGGCCCATGGCTACACCTTC	CASSTGQGAHGYTF
.	TRBV2	TRBJ1-1	.	TGTGCCAACGACCGCTTGGTGGACACTGAAGCTTTCTTT	CANDRLVDTEAFF
few	TRBV28	TRBJ1-5	.	TGTGCCAGCAGTCCCCACTCGGGACCCCAGGGTCAGCCCCAGCATTTT	CASSPHSGPQGQPQHF
medium-sized	TRBV7-3	TRBJ2-7	.	TGTGCCAGCAGCTTAACAGGGAGCTCCTACGAGCAGTACTTC	CASSLTGSSYEQYF
.	TRBV6-5	TRBJ2-7	.	TGTGCCAGCAGTTACAGCCGTTCCTACGAGCAGTACTTC	CASSYSRSYEQYF
.	TRBV7-8	TRBJ2-7	.	TGTGCCAGCAGCCGGGGACGGACGGTCTCCTACGAGCAGTACTTC	CASSRGRTVSYEQYF
.	TRBV28	TRBJ1-5	.	TGTGCCAGCAGTTTAGAGACAGCCGGCAATCAGCCCCAGCATTTT	CASSLETAGNQPQHF
once	TRBV10-3	TRBJ2-1	.	TGTGCCATCAGTGAGCGGGAGTCCTACAATGAGCAGTTCTTC	CAISERESYNEQFF
.	TRBV7-9	TRBJ1-2	.	TGTGCCAGCAGCCGGGACGCCGACGGCGGCTACACCTTC	CASSRDADGGYTF
.	TRBV4-1	TRBJ2-5	.	TGCGCCAGCAGCACGCAGGGGTCAGAGACCCAGTACTTC	CASSTQGSETQYF
.	TRBV6-2/TRBV6-3	TRBJ2-7	.	TGTGCCAGCAAGGCCCCAGGGGCCCCCTACGAGCAGTACTTC	CASKAPGAPYEQYF
few	TRBV7-9	TRBJ2-7	.	TGTGCCAGCACCCTGGGGCGTCAGGCCGAGCAGTACTTC	CASTLGRQAEQYF
.	TRBV19	TRBJ2-5	.	TGTGCCAGTAGTATGAACAACCAAGAGACCCAGTACTTC	CASSMNNQETQYF
few	TRBV28	TRBJ2-1	TRBD2	TGTGCCAGCAGGCAAACTAGCGGGAGGGCCTACAATGAGCAGTTCTTC	CASRQTSGRAYNEQFF
.	TRBV18	TRBJ2-7	.	TGTGCCAGCTCACCACCGGCGGGGCGAGGCCCCTACGAGCAGTACTTC	CASSPPAGRGPYEQYF